The 25 T cell receptor beta chains below all came from one sample that was sequenced in a study of beta chain features in type 1 diabetes. The investigators reverse transcribed all of the isolated RNA, so they sequenced expressed TCRB transcripts. Some clones are missing from TCRdb's copy, which holds only in-frame ones; the method was immunoSEQ multiplex PCR. The sample holds 200,000 to 250,000 clones; around 68% are singletons and the top ten take about 0.05%. Sequencing was carried out using naive CD4+ T cells from blood. The receptors come from a young man in good health.

Only a few counts were recorded for this clone. The chain recombines TRBV10-3 with TRBJ1-1; 9 bases align to TRBD1. From germline, CDR1 is ENHRY and CDR2 SYGVKD. V was pared by 11 bases and J by 4 bases, with 8 bases of the junction left unmatched. CDR3 size: 13 residues. DNA for the CDR3: TGTGCCGTCCGGGACAGGGTGGGCACTGAAGCTTTCTTT. It yields the protein CAVRDRVGTEAFF.

The V call is TRBV4-1, the J call TRBJ2-4; D not certain. Germline V gene sequence: CDR1 MGHRA, CDR2 YSYEKL. CDR3 length: 17 amino acids. V lost 1 base and J 0 bases, leaving 13 bases between the germline ends. CDR3: CASSQGVLSPAKNIQYF. The CDR3 DNA follows: TGCGCCAGCAGCCAAGGCGTCCTCAGTCCAGCCAAAAACATTCAGTACTTC.

The rearrangement links TRBV7-2 to TRBJ1-5; unclear D gene. Per the germline V gene, CDR1 is SGHTA and CDR2 is FQGNSA. V dropped 1 base and J dropped 6 bases, with 7 bases sitting between them. The CDR3 is made up of 13 amino acids. In nucleotides, the CDR3 is TGTGCCAGCAGCTTAGAGGGAAGTCAGCCCCAGCATTTT. Translated: CASSLEGSQPQHF.

CDR3 amino acids: CAARSRDVRNTIYF. The CDR3 DNA follows: TGTGCCGCACGGTCGCGGGATGTTAGGAACACCATATATTTT. This chain joins TRBV6-5 and TRBJ1-3; D is unresolved. The V and J ends lost 11 bases and 7 bases respectively, with 21 bases between them. Germline values: CDR1 MNHEY, CDR2 SVGAGI. The length of the CDR3 is 14 residues.

This clone was counted a few times. The J gene is TRBJ2-3, the V gene TRBV29-1; D is possibly TRBD1 (6 bases). V was clipped by 2 bases and J by 1 base, with 7 bases between them. The germline gives CDR1 SQVTM, CDR2 ANQGSEA. The CDR3 extends over 13 amino acids. The CDR3 coding sequence is TGCAGCGTTGAAAACAGGGGCACAGATACGCAGTATTTT. It specifies CSVENRGTDTQYF.

In its sample, this clone was seen once. The CDR3: CASLRTGDSPLHF. CDR3 nucleotide sequence: TGTGCCAGCTTGCGGACAGGGGATTCACCCCTCCACTTT. The rearrangement uses TRBV7-9 and TRBJ1-6, with 9 bases that match TRBD1. V lost 8 bases, J lost 8 bases, and 4 bases stayed unmatched. The CDR3 is 13 residues long. Germline CDR1 is SEHNR and CDR2 is FQNEAQ (reference sequence).

The genes are TRBV7-9 and TRBJ1-1; the D is unclear. Trimming stripped 4 bases from V and 4 bases from J, with 16 bases between. Germline CDR1 SEHNR, CDR2 FQNEAQ (reference sequence). The CDR3 runs 15 residues. The CDR3 DNA reads as TGTGCCAGCAGCTCCCCAACGGGTGAGGGCACTGAAGCTTTCTTT. This gives the protein CASSSPTGEGTEAFF.

This chain joins TRBV30 and TRBJ1-5; D not certain. CDR3 length equals 13 residues. From germline, CDR1 is GTSNPN and CDR2 SVGIG (reference sequence). Trimming took 0 bases from V and 5 from J, leaving 8 bases between them. The CDR3 nucleotides read TGTGCCTGGAGTGTACGGGTAGATCAGCCCCAGCATTTT. Translating it yields CAWSVRVDQPQHF. Drawing the rest from reference TRBV30 and TRBJ1-5, the complete variable domain is SQTIHQWPATLVQPVGSPLSLECTVEGTSNPNLYWYRQAAGRGLQLLFYSVGIGQISSEVPQNLSASRPQDRQFILSSKKLLLSDSGFYLCAWSVRVDQPQHFGDGTRLSIL.

The CDR3 reads CASSLTQGTQYF. The CDR3 DNA is TGCGCCAGCAGCTTGACCCAGGGTACGCAGTATTTT. The chain employs TRBV5-1 and TRBJ2-3, with D perhaps matching TRBD1 (5 bases). Trimming stripped 1 base from V and 8 bases from J, with 8 bases between. CDR3 size: 12 residues. Germline assignment: CDR1 SGHRS and CDR2 YFSETQ. The full variable domain, rest sourced from reference TRBV5-1 and TRBJ2-3, is KAGVTQTPRYLIKTRGQQVTLSCSPISGHRSVSWYQQTPGQGLQFLFEYFSETQRNKGNFPGRFSGRQFSNSRSEMNVSTLELGDSALYLCASSLTQGTQYFGPGTRLTVL.

The chain uses TRBV5-5 and TRBJ2-3; D might be TRBD2 (5 bases). The CDR3 runs 13 residues. Germline loops: CDR1 SGHKS, CDR2 YYEKEE (reference sequence). With 6 bases removed from V and 2 bases from J, the gap between germline ends came to 10 bases. The CDR3 bases are TGTGCCAGCAACACTAGGCCCACAGATACGCAGTATTTT. It translates to CASNTRPTDTQYF. Full variable domain (missing parts from reference TRBV5-5 and TRBJ2-3): DAGVTQSPTHLIKTRGQQVTLRCSPISGHKSVSWYQQVLGQGPQFIFQYYEKEERGRGNFPDRFSARQFPNYSSELNVNALLLGDSALYLCASNTRPTDTQYFGPGTRLTVL.

This rearrangement joins TRBV30 to TRBJ2-1; no firm D call. The germline CDR1 and CDR2 sequences are GTSNPN and SVGIG (reference sequence). Between the trimmed V and J ends, which lost 2 bases and 7 bases, there was a span of 12 bases. This CDR3 contains 13 residues. The CDR3 reads CAWSPSVRNEQFF. DNA of the CDR3: TGTGCCTGGAGTCCCTCGGTCCGGAATGAGCAGTTCTTC.

The gene calls are TRBV30 and TRBJ2-3; tentative D call: TRBD1 (6 bases). This CDR3 region has 16 residues. Germline V gives CDR1 GTSNPN, CDR2 SVGIG (reference sequence). V was trimmed by 3 bases and J by 4 bases, leaving 20 bases between them. The DNA of the CDR3 is TGTGCCTGGAGGCTAATGGACAGCTTATCCTCAGATACGCAGTATTTT. Translating gives CAWRLMDSLSSDTQYF.

Points on this clone: Other nucleotide sequences in the sample specify the same CDR3. This rearrangement joins TRBV7-2 to TRBJ2-1; 9 bases align to TRBD2. CDR1 and CDR2 from the germline V gene are SGHTA and FQGNSA. The CDR3 contains 14 residues. The V gene end was trimmed by 5 bases and the J gene end by 7 bases; junction bases not matched to a gene: 6. DNA of the CDR3: TGTGCCAGCAGCCTAGGACTAGCGTCAAATGAGCAGTTCTTC. Translated, it gives CASSLGLASNEQFF.

The chain employs TRBV5-1 and TRBJ2-3; weak D call: TRBD1 (6 bases). The length of the CDR3 is 14 residues. From germline, CDR1 is SGHRS and CDR2 YFSETQ. V gave up 0 bases and J gave up 4 bases, with 9 bases separating them. In DNA, the CDR3 is TGCGCCAGCAGCTTGGGAGGACAGCCAGATACGCAGTATTTT. Its translation: CASSLGGQPDTQYF.

The chain joins TRBV29-1 to TRBJ2-5, with D possibly matching TRBD2 (5 bases). The CDR3 has 13 residues. Per the germline V gene, CDR1 is SQVTM and CDR2 is ANQGSEA. Trimming pared 4 bases from V and 5 bases from J, leaving 14 bases between. The CDR3 bases are TGCAGCGTTGTTAGGAGTTCGGGGGAGACCCAGTACTTC. Protein sequence: CSVVRSSGETQYF.

The gene calls are TRBV7-9 and TRBJ1-1; D is uncertain. The length of the CDR3 is 13 residues. The V end was cut by 5 bases, the J end by 0 bases, with 7 bases between. Germline V gene lookup returns CDR1 SEHNR and CDR2 FQNEAQ (reference sequence). CDR3 sequence reads: CASSPGLNTEAFF. Here the CDR3 DNA reads TGTGCCAGCAGCCCGGGATTGAACACTGAAGCTTTCTTT.

The CDR3 DNA follows: TGTGCCTGGAGTGTAACGCATCCAGGTTCACCCCTCCACTTT. Translating it yields CAWSVTHPGSPLHF. This chain connects TRBV30 to TRBJ1-6; D is unclear. The ends were cut back, 0 bases at V and 9 bases at J, with 12 bases in the middle. The CDR3 is 14 amino acids. Looked up from germline, CDR1 is GTSNPN and CDR2 is SVGIG (reference sequence).

This chain joins TRBV30 and TRBJ2-7, with no clear D. CDR3 length: 11 residues. Germline V lookup: CDR1 GTSNPN, CDR2 SVGIG (reference sequence). Trimming shortened V by 0 bases and J by 5 bases, and 5 bases separated the two germline ends. This chain's CDR3 is CAWSVQHEQYF. The DNA for the CDR3 is TGTGCCTGGAGTGTACAGCACGAGCAGTACTTC.

This clone appeared a few times. V is TRBV29-1 and J is TRBJ1-2; D possibly corresponds to TRBD1 (6 bases). V lost 0 bases, J lost 4 bases, and 9 bases lay in between. Germline assignment: CDR1 SQVTM and CDR2 ANQGSEA. The CDR3 spans 13 residues. This chain's CDR3 is CSVEDETGYGYTF. The CDR3 coding sequence is TGCAGCGTTGAAGACGAGACAGGCTATGGCTACACCTTC.

This clone was picked up a small number of times. The chain recombines TRBV30 with TRBJ2-2, with 8 bases aligning to TRBD2. V shed 0 bases, J shed 3 bases, and the junction held 9 bases outside the gene matches. CDR1 and CDR2 from the germline V gene are GTSNPN and SVGIG (reference sequence). The CDR3 has 17 amino acids. The CDR3 nucleotides are TGTGCCTGGAGTGTACCCGGGACTAGGCGGCACACCGGGGAGCTGTTTTTT. It is translated as CAWSVPGTRRHTGELFF.

This chain uses TRBV13 with TRBJ1-5; unclear D gene. V shed 0 bases and J shed 5 bases, with 8 bases lying between them. Germline V gene lookup returns CDR1 PRHDT and CDR2 FYEKMQ (reference sequence). The CDR3 extends over 14 amino acids. The CDR3 reads CASSLGQYYQPQHF. DNA for the CDR3: TGTGCCAGCAGCTTAGGACAGTATTATCAGCCCCAGCATTTT.

V is TRBV27 and J is TRBJ2-7; 12 bases map to TRBD2. This CDR3 is built from 14 residues. The germline V gene has CDR1 MNHEY and CDR2 SMNVEV (reference sequence). The J segment lost 4 bases and the V segment lost 3 bases, leaving 1 base of the junction unmatched. The CDR3 DNA reads TGTGCCAGCAGTTTTACTAGCGGGAGGTACGAGCAGTACTTC. It codes for CASSFTSGRYEQYF.

The gene calls are TRBV7-9 and TRBJ1-5; 7 bases agree with TRBD1. CDR1 and CDR2 (germline): SEHNR, FQNEAQ (reference sequence). V lost 1 base and J lost 2; bases outside the gene matches: 5. This CDR3 spans 16 amino acids. The CDR3 bases are TGTGCCAGCAGCTTAGGACATCAGGGGGGCAATCAGCCCCAGCATTTT. This sequence encodes CASSLGHQGGNQPQHF.

The V call is TRBV30, the J call TRBJ2-3; D might be TRBD2 (6 bases). This CDR3 has 12 residues. V lost 8 bases and J lost 6, with 15 bases in between. Per the germline V gene, CDR1 is GTSNPN and CDR2 is SVGIG (reference sequence). The CDR3 nucleotides are TGTGCCACCAGGGAGGAGAGGGATACGCAGTATTTT. It specifies CATREERDTQYF.

This clone was picked up one time. V gene TRBV30 combines with J gene TRBJ1-2, with D hard to call. Germline V lookup: CDR1 GTSNPN, CDR2 SVGIG (reference sequence). CDR3 length: 14 amino acids. The V gene lost 2 bases and the J gene lost 4 bases, with 14 bases spanning the gap. CDR3 nucleotides: TGTGCCTGGAGTCAGGCAACCATCAGCTATGGCTACACCTTC. This encodes CAWSQATISYGYTF.